One TCR beta chain is described in this entry. The antigen is unknown. The data belong to a study of response to subunit inactivated influenza vaccine. The study's findings and limits: Every seasonal influenza vaccination brings in few new T cells, the authors suggested.

The germline CDR1 and CDR2 sequences are DFQATT and SNEGSKA (reference sequence). Trimming shortened V by 5 bases and J by 4 bases, and 14 bases separated the two germline ends. The CDR3 consists of 14 residues. TCRdb redid the calling of the RT-PCR reads with MiXCR, one entry per CDR3 protein. The sample includes hundreds of thousands of distinct CDR3 sequences, approximately 10% seen only once; the top ten take 9.5% to 13%. The clonotype comes from a man aged 50 to 59 who received an inactivated influenza vaccine. Sequencing was performed on PBMCs from blood, taken on the day of vaccination. The chain links TRBV20-1 to TRBJ1-4, with D possibly matching TRBD1 (5 bases). In DNA form, the CDR3 reads TGCAGTGCTTTTGGGGCGGGGAATAATGAAAAACTGTTTTTT. Translating gives CSAFGAGNNEKLFF.